Listed below are T cell receptor beta chains from one sample, sequenced in a study of beta chain features in type 1 diabetes. The repertoire was sequenced with immunoSEQ multiplex PCR; TCRdb's copy has only in-frame clones and lacks some. In the table there are tens of thousands of clones, approximately 60% of which are singletons. Sequences were obtained from Tregs from blood. The receptors stem from a man aged 25-40 years with type 1 diabetes. Some clones in this sample may be carry-over from other donors' samples. The CDR3 runs from the conserved cysteine through the conserved F or W. D genes are given only for firm matches. Part of the rows lack a size; the others show once, few, many or a class for expanded clones.

D: .; J: TRBJ2-3; V: TRBV4-3; size: .; CDR3: CASSLWAASTDTQYF; DNA: TGCGCCAGCAGCCTTTGGGCCGCGAGCACAGATACGCAGTATTTT
D: TRBD1; J: TRBJ1-2; V: TRBV5-1; size: .; CDR3: CASSEQGNGYTF; DNA: TGCGCCAGCAGCGAACAGGGGAATGGCTACACCTTC
D: TRBD1; J: TRBJ2-2; V: TRBV5-1; size: .; CDR3: CASSLRDRANTGELFF; DNA: TGCGCCAGCAGCTTGCGGGACAGGGCGAACACCGGGGAGCTGTTTTTT
D: TRBD2; J: TRBJ2-3; V: TRBV4-1; size: .; CDR3: CASSLTSLRTSGGRLDTQYF; DNA: TGCGCCAGCAGCCTAACCTCTCTCCGGACTAGCGGGGGCCGGCTAGATACGCAGTATTTT
D: TRBD2; J: TRBJ2-1; V: TRBV5-1; size: .; CDR3: CASGIAGTSGGLREQFF; DNA: TGCGCCAGCGGGATAGCGGGGACTAGCGGGGGATTGAGGGAGCAGTTCTTC
D: TRBD2; J: TRBJ2-5; V: TRBV7-9; size: .; CDR3: CASSSGTSGGYQETQYF; DNA: TGTGCCAGCAGCTCGGGGACTAGCGGGGGGTACCAAGAGACCCAGTACTTC
D: TRBD2; J: TRBJ2-6; V: TRBV7-9; size: .; CDR3: CASSPGTSGGTSGANVLTF; DNA: TGTGCCAGCAGCCCAGGGACTAGCGGGGGGACCTCTGGGGCCAACGTCCTGACTTTC
D: TRBD1; J: TRBJ1-2; V: TRBV7-3; size: .; CDR3: CASSPGQGGGYTF; DNA: TGTGCCAGCAGCCCGGGACAGGGTGGAGGCTACACCTTC
D: TRBD1; J: TRBJ1-2; V: TRBV18; size: .; CDR3: CASSQMGQGSPYGYTF; DNA: TGTGCCAGCTCACAAATGGGACAGGGAAGCCCCTATGGCTACACCTTC
D: .; J: TRBJ1-6; V: TRBV2; size: .; CDR3: CASGRPDLGSPLHF; DNA: TGTGCCAGCGGGCGCCCGGACTTAGGTTCACCCCTCCACTTT
D: .; J: TRBJ2-2; V: TRBV5-1; size: .; CDR3: CASSEGLGNTGELFF; DNA: TGCGCCAGCAGCGAGGGTTTGGGGAACACCGGGGAGCTGTTTTTT
D: .; J: TRBJ2-3; V: TRBV7-9; size: .; CDR3: CASLRGTPGDTQYF; DNA: TGTGCCAGCTTAAGAGGAACGCCCGGAGATACGCAGTATTTT
D: .; J: TRBJ2-1; V: TRBV28; size: .; CDR3: CASSSTGFAEQFF; DNA: TGTGCCAGCAGTTCCACAGGGTTCGCTGAGCAGTTCTTC
D: TRBD2; J: TRBJ2-3; V: TRBV7-9; size: .; CDR3: CASSLQRGLDNRDTQYF; DNA: TGTGCCAGCAGCTTACAGCGGGGATTAGATAACCGAGATACGCAGTATTTT
D: .; J: TRBJ2-1; V: TRBV18; size: .; CDR3: CASSPGQGTSEQFF; DNA: TGTGCCAGCTCACCGGGGCAGGGGACGAGTGAGCAGTTCTTC
D: TRBD1; J: TRBJ2-1; V: TRBV5-4; size: .; CDR3: CASGPGQGTYNEQFF; DNA: TGTGCCAGCGGCCCGGGACAGGGTACCTACAATGAGCAGTTCTTC
D: .; J: TRBJ2-2; V: TRBV19; size: .; CDR3: CASSRGRNTGELFF; DNA: TGTGCCAGTAGTCGCGGAAGGAACACCGGGGAGCTGTTTTTT
D: .; J: TRBJ2-3; V: TRBV19; size: .; CDR3: CASKALYTDTQYF; DNA: TGTGCCAGTAAGGCACTATACACAGATACGCAGTATTTT
D: .; J: TRBJ1-6; V: TRBV9; size: .; CDR3: CASGPVTNSPLHF; DNA: TGTGCCAGCGGGCCAGTTACAAATTCACCCCTCCACTTT
D: .; J: TRBJ2-3; V: TRBV2; size: .; CDR3: CASSVLGDTQYF; DNA: TGTGCCAGCAGCGTGCTAGGAGATACGCAGTATTTT
D: TRBD2; J: TRBJ2-1; V: TRBV4-3; size: .; CDR3: CASSQGYGGNNEQFF; DNA: TGCGCCAGCAGCCAAGGTTACGGGGGGAATAATGAGCAGTTCTTC
D: .; J: TRBJ2-5; V: TRBV15; size: .; CDR3: CATSRDVGGAIPTQYF; DNA: TGTGCCACCAGCAGAGATGTGGGGGGGGCCATCCCGACCCAGTACTTC
D: .; J: TRBJ2-5; V: TRBV6-5; size: .; CDR3: CASGNLVGFSAMAQYF; DNA: TGTGCCAGCGGTAACTTAGTTGGGTTCTCAGCGATGGCCCAGTACTTC
D: TRBD1; J: TRBJ2-1; V: TRBV5-4; size: .; CDR3: CASSFRDRAYNEQFF; DNA: TGTGCCAGCAGCTTCCGGGACAGAGCTTACAATGAGCAGTTCTTC
D: .; J: TRBJ1-1; V: TRBV7-6; size: .; CDR3: CASSLLGLGEAFF; DNA: TGTGCCAGCAGCTTACTAGGACTGGGAGAAGCTTTCTTT
D: .; J: TRBJ1-1; V: TRBV14; size: .; CDR3: CASSFFGGNEAFF; DNA: TGTGCCAGCAGCTTCTTCGGGGGGAATGAAGCTTTCTTT
D: TRBD2; J: TRBJ2-5; V: TRBV18; size: .; CDR3: CATQRGNQETQYF; DNA: TGTGCCACCCAGCGGGGTAACCAAGAGACCCAGTACTTC
D: .; J: TRBJ1-4; V: TRBV7-8; size: few; CDR3: CASSLALTGWEKLFF; DNA: TGTGCCAGCAGCTTAGCGTTAACAGGATGGGAAAAACTGTTTTTT
D: .; J: TRBJ1-5; V: TRBV18; size: .; CDR3: CASSPADSNQPQHF; DNA: TGTGCCAGCTCACCAGCGGATAGCAATCAGCCCCAGCATTTT
D: .; J: TRBJ2-3; V: TRBV5-6; size: few; CDR3: CASSPGGTDTQYF; DNA: TGTGCCAGCAGCCCCGGAGGGACAGATACGCAGTATTTT
D: TRBD1; J: TRBJ2-1; V: TRBV9; size: .; CDR3: CASSKDRGYEQFF; DNA: TGTGCCAGCAGCAAAGACAGGGGGTATGAGCAGTTCTTC
D: TRBD1; J: TRBJ2-2; V: TRBV29-1; size: .; CDR3: CSVGNPRGYTGELFF; DNA: TGCAGCGTAGGTAACCCCAGGGGGTACACCGGGGAGCTGTTTTTT
D: TRBD2; J: TRBJ2-3; V: TRBV5-4; size: .; CDR3: CASSLDGGTRTDTQYF; DNA: TGTGCCAGCAGCTTGGACGGGGGGACCCGCACAGATACGCAGTATTTT
D: .; J: TRBJ1-1; V: TRBV27; size: .; CDR3: CASSPREGLRAFF; DNA: TGTGCCAGCAGTCCACGGGAGGGTTTGAGAGCTTTCTTT
D: TRBD1; J: TRBJ2-7; V: TRBV5-1; size: few; CDR3: CASSLGIGTGPPYEQYF; DNA: TGCGCCAGCAGCTTGGGTATCGGGACAGGGCCTCCCTACGAGCAGTACTTC
D: TRBD1; J: TRBJ1-2; V: TRBV29-1; size: few; CDR3: CSVESPGTGDSYGYTF; DNA: TGCAGCGTTGAATCTCCCGGGACAGGGGACAGTTATGGCTACACCTTC
D: TRBD2; J: TRBJ2-5; V: TRBV5-1; size: .; CDR3: CASSLVAGYQETQYF; DNA: TGTGCCAGCAGCTTGGTAGCGGGATACCAAGAGACCCAGTACTTC
D: .; J: TRBJ1-3; V: TRBV7-2; size: .; CDR3: CASSLYGNTIYF; DNA: TGTGCCAGCAGCTTATATGGAAACACCATATATTTT